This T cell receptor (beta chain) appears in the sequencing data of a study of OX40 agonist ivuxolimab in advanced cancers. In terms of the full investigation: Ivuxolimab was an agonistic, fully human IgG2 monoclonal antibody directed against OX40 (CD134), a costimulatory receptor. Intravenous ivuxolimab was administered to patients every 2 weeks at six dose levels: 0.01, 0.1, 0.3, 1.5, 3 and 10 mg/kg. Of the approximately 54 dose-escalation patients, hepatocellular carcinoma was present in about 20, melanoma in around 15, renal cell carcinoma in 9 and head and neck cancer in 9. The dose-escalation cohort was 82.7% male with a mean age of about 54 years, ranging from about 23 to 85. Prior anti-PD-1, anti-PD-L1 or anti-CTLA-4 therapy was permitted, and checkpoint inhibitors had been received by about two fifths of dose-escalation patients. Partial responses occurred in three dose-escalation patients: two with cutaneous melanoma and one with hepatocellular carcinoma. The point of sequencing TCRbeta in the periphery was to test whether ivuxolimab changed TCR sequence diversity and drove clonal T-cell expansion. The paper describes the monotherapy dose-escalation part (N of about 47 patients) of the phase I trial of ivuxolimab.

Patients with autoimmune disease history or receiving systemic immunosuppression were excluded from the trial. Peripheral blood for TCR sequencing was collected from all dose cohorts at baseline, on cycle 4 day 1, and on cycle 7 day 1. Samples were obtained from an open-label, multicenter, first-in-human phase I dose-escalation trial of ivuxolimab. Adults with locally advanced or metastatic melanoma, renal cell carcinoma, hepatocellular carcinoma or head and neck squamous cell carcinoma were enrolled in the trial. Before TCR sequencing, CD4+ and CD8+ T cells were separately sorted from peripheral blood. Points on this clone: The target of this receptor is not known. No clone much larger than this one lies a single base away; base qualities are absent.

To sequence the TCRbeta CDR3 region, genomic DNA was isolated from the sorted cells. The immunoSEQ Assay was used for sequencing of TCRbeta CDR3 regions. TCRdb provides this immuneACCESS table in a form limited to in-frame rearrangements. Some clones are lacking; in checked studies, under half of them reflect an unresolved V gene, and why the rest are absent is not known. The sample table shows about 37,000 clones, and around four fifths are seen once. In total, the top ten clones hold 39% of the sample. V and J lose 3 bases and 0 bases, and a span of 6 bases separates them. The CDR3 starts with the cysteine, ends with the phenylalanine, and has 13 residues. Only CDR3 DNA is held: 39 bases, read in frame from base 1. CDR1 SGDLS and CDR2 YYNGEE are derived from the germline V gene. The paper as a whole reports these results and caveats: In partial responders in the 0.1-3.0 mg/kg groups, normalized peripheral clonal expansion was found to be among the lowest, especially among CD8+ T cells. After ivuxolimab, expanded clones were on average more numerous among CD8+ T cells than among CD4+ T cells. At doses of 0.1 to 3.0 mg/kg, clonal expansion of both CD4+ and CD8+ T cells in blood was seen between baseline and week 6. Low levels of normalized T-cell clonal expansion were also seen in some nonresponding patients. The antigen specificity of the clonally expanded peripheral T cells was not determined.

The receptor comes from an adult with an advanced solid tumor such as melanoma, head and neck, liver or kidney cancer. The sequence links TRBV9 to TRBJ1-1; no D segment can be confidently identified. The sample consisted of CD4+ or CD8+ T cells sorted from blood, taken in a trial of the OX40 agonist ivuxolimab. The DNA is TGTGCCAGCAGCGCCCAGATGAACACTGAAGCTTTCTTT. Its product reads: CASSAQMNTEAFF.